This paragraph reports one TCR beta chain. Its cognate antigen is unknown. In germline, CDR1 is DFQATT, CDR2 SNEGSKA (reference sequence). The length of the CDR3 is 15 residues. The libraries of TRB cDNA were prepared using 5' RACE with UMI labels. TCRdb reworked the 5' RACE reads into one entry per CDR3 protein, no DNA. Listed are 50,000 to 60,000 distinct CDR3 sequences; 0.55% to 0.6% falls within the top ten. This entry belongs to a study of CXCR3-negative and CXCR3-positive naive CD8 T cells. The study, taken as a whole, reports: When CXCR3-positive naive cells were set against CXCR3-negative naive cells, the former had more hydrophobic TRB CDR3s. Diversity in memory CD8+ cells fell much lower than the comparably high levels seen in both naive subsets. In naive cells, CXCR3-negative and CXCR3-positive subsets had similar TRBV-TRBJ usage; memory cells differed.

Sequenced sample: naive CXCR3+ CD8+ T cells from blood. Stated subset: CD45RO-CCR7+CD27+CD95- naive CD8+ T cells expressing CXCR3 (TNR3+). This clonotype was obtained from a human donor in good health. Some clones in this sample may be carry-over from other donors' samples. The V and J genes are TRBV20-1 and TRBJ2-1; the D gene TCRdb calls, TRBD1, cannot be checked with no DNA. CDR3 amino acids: CSARLGAADYNEQFF.